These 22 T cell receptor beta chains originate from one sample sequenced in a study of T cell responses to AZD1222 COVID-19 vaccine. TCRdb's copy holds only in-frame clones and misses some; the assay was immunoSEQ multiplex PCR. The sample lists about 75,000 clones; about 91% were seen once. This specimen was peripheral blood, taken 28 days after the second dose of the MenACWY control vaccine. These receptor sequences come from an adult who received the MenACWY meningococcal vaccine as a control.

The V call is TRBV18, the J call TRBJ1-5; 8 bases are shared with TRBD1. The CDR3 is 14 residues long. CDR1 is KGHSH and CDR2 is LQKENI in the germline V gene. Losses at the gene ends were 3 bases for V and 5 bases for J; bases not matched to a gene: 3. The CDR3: CASSPQGADQPQHF. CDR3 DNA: TGTGCCAGCTCACCCCAGGGGGCGGATCAGCCCCAGCATTTT.

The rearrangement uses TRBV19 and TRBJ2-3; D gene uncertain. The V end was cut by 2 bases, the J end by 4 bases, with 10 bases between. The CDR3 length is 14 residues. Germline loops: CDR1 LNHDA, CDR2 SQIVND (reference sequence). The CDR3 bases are TGTGCCAGTAGTATACATACATACCCAGATACGCAGTATTTT. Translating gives CASSIHTYPDTQYF.

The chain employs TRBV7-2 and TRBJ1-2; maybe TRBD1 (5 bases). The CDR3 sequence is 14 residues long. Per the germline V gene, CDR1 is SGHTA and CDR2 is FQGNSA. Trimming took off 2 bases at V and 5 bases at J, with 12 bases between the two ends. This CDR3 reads CASSLHVQGYGYTF. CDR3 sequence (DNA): TGTGCCAGCAGCTTACACGTTCAGGGATATGGCTACACCTTC.

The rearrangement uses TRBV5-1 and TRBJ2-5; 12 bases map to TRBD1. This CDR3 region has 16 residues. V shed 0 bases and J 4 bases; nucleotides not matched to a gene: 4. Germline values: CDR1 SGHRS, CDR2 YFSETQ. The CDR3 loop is CASSLVRDRGLETQYF. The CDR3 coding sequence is TGCGCCAGCAGCTTGGTCCGGGACAGGGGGCTAGAGACCCAGTACTTC.

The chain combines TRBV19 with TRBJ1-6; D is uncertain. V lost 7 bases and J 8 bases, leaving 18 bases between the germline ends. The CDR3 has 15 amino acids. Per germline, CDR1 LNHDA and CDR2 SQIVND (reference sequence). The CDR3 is CASTSSLGRDSPLHF. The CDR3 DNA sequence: TGTGCCAGTACCTCCTCCCTGGGGAGAGATTCACCCCTCCACTTT.

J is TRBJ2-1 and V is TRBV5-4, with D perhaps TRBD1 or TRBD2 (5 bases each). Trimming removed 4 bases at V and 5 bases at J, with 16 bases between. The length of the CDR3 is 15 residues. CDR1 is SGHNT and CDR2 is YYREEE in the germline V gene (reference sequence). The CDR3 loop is CASSITGRENNEQFF. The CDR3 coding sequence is TGTGCCAGCAGCATAACGGGACGAGAGAACAATGAGCAGTTCTTC.

This CDR3 reads CASSSYGTHEQYF. CDR3 DNA sequence: TGTGCCAGCAGCAGTTATGGGACCCACGAGCAGTACTTC. The chain recombines TRBV7-9 with TRBJ2-7, with D perhaps given as TRBD1 or TRBD2 (5 bases each). Looked up from germline, CDR1 is SEHNR and CDR2 is FQNEAQ (reference sequence). The CDR3 sequence is 13 residues long. The V gene lost 5 bases and the J gene lost 5 bases, with 13 bases spanning the gap.

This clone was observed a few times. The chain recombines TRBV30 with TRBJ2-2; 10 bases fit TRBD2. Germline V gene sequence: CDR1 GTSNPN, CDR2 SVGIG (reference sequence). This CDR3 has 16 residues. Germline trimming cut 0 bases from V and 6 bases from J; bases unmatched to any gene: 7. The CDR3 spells CAWSVSLAGAAGELFF. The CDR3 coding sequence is TGTGCCTGGAGTGTATCCCTAGCGGGGGCAGCCGGGGAGCTGTTTTTT.

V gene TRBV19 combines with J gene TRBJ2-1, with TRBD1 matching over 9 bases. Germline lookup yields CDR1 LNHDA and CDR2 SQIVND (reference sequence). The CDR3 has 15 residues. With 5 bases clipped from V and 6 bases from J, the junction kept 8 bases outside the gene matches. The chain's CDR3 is CASSLGQGLRNEQFF. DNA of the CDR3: TGTGCCAGTAGTCTCGGACAGGGGCTGCGCAATGAGCAGTTCTTC.

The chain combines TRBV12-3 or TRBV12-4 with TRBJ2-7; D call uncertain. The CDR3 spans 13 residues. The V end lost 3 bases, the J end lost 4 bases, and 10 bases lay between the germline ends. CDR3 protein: CASSFLHGYEQYF. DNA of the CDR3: TGTGCCAGCAGTTTCCTCCATGGGTACGAGCAGTACTTC.

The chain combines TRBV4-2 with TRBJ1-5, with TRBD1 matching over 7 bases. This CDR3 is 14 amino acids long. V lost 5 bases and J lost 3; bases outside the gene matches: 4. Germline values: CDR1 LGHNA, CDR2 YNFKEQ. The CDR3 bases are TGTGCCAGCAGCACCGGGACAGACAATCAGCCCCAGCATTTT. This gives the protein CASSTGTDNQPQHF.

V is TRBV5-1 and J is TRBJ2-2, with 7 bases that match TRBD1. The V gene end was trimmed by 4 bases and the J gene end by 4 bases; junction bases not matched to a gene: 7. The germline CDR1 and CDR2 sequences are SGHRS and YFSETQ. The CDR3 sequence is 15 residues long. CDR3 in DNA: TGCGCCAGCAGCCCTCGACAGGGACCCACCGGGGAGCTGTTTTTT. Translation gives CASSPRQGPTGELFF.

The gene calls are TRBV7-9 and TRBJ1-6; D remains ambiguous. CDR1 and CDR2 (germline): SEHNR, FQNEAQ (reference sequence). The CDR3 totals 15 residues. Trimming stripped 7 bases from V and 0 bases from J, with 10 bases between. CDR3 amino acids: CASTISSSYNSPLHF. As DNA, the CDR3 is TGTGCCAGCACCATTTCCAGCTCCTATAATTCACCCCTCCACTTT.

The CDR3 sequence is CASSSTGALSYNEQFF. CDR3 nucleotide sequence: TGTGCCAGCAGCTCGACAGGGGCGCTTTCCTACAATGAGCAGTTCTTC. The chain is built from TRBV11-1 and TRBJ2-1; 8 bases align to TRBD1. The ends lost 4 bases at V and 1 base at J; junction bases unmatched: 6. Germline CDR1 is SGHAT and CDR2 is FQDESV (reference sequence). The CDR3 has 16 amino acids.

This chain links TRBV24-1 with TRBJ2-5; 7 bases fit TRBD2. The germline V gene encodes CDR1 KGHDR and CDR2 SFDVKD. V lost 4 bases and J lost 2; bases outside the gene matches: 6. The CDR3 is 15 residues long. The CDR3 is CATSEGGGGQETQYF. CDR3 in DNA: TGTGCCACCAGTGAGGGGGGGGGAGGTCAAGAGACCCAGTACTTC.

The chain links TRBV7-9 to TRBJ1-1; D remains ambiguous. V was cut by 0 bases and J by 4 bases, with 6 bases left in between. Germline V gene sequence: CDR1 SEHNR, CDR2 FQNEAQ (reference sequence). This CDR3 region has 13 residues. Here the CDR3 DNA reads TGTGCCAGCAGCTTAGCGGTCGGCACTGAAGCTTTCTTT. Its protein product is CASSLAVGTEAFF.

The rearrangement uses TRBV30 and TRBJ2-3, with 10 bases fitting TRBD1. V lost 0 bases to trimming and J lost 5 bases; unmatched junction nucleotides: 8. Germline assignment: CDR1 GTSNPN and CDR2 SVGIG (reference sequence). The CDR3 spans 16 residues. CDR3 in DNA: TGTGCCTGGAGTGTACAGGGGACAGGGGAAATAGATACGCAGTATTTT. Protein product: CAWSVQGTGEIDTQYF.

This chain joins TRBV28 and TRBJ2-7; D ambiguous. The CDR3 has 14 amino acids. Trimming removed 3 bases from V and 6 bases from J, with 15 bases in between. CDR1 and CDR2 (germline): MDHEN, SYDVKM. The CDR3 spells CASSFRYLTPEQYF. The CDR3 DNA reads TGTGCCAGCAGTTTTCGATACCTGACCCCCGAGCAGTACTTC.

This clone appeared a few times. The CDR3 nucleotides read TGTGCCAGCAGTGAACCGGGACAGGGGGCGGGAAACACCATATATTTT. Its protein product is CASSEPGQGAGNTIYF. The chain carries TRBV6-1 and TRBJ1-3; TRBD1 matches at 12 bases. The V and J ends lost 2 bases and 4 bases, in that order; junction bases with no gene match: 3. CDR1 is MNHNS, CDR2 SASEGT, per germline. This CDR3 comprises 16 residues.

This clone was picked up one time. CDR3 residues: CASTRGYEQFF. The CDR3, as DNA: TGTGCCAGCACTCGGGGATATGAGCAGTTCTTC. The chain employs TRBV2 and TRBJ2-1, with D possibly TRBD2 on 5 matching bases. Trimming removed 7 bases at V and 8 bases at J, with 9 bases between. This CDR3 has 11 amino acids. Germline CDR1 SNHLY, CDR2 FYNNEI.

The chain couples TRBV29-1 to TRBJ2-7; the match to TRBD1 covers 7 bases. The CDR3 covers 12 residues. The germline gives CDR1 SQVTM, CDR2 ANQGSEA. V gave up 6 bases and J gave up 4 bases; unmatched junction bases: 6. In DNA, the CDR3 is TGCAGCGTCACCGGGACAGATTACGAGCAGTACTTC. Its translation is CSVTGTDYEQYF.

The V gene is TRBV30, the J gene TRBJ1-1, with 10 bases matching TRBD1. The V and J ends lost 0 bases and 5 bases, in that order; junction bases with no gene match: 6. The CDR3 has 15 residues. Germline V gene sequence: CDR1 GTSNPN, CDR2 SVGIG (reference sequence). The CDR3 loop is CAWSVRRTGGTEAFF. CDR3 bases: TGTGCCTGGAGTGTACGGCGGACAGGGGGAACTGAAGCTTTCTTT.